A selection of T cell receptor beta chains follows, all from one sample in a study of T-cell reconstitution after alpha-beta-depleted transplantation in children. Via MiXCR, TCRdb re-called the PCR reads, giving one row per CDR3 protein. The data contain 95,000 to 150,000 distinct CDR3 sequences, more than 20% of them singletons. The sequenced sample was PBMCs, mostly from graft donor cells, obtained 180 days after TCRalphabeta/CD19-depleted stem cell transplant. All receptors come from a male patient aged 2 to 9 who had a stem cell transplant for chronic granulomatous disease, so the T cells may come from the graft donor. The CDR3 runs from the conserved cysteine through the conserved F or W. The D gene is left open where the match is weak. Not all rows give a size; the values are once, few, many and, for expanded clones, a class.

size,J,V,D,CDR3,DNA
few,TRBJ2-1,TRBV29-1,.,CSVEGVAENYNEQFF,TGCAGCGTTGAGGGAGTGGCAGAAAACTACAATGAGCAGTTCTTC
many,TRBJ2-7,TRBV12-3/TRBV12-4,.,CASTGAIEQYF,TGTGCCAGCACCGGGGCCATCGAGCAGTACTTC
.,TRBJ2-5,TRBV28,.,CATTYLETQYF,TGTGCCACCACCTATCTCGAGACCCAGTACTTC
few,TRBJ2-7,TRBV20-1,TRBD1,CSASRDSTYEQYF,TGCAGTGCTAGCAGGGACAGTACCTACGAGCAGTACTTC
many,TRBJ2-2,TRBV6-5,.,CASSYTIHGERNTGELFF,TGTGCCAGCAGTTACACCATCCATGGGGAGAGGAACACCGGGGAGCTGTTTTTT
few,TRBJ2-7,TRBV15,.,CATSRVTGGAYEQYF,TGTGCCACCAGCAGAGTTACGGGCGGAGCCTACGAGCAGTACTTC
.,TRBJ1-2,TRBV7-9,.,CATLTARNYGYTF,TGTGCCACGTTAACAGCCCGTAATTATGGCTACACCTTC
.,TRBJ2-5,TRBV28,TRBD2,CASHPWGGQETQYF,TGTGCCAGCCATCCTTGGGGGGGCCAAGAGACCCAGTACTTC
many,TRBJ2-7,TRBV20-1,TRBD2,CSARDSLAASDYEQYF,TGCAGTGCTAGAGATTCCCTAGCGGCCTCCGACTACGAGCAGTACTTC
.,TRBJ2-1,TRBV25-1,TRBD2,CASSEFERGLYNEQFF,TGTGCCAGCAGTGAATTTGAGCGGGGGTTATACAATGAGCAGTTCTTC
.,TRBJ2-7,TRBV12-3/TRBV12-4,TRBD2,CASSPSGDPFGQYF,TGTGCCAGCAGTCCTAGCGGGGATCCCTTTGGGCAGTACTTC
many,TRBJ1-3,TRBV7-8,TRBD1,CASSLTTGGKGSGNTIYF,TGTGCCAGCAGCTTAACGACAGGGGGAAAGGGCTCTGGAAACACCATATATTTT
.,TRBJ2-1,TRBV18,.,CASSPGADNYNEQFF,TGTGCCAGCTCACCGGGGGCCGATAATTACAATGAGCAGTTCTTC
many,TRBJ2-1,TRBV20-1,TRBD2,CSARRLAGGYEQFF,TGCAGTGCTAGAAGACTAGCGGGAGGCTATGAGCAGTTCTTC
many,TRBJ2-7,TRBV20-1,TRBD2,CSARLAAHYEQYF,TGCAGTGCTCGCCTAGCGGCACACTACGAGCAGTACTTC
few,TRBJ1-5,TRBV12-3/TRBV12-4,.,CASSFFLTDSNQPQHF,TGTGCCAGCAGTTTTTTCCTGACAGATAGCAATCAGCCCCAGCATTTT
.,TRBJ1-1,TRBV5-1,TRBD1,CASSLPGGLLAEAFF,TGCGCCAGCAGCTTGCCAGGGGGCCTATTGGCTGAAGCTTTCTTT
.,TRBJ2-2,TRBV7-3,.,CASSPLGPGELFF,TGTGCCAGCAGCCCTTTAGGCCCCGGGGAGCTGTTTTTT
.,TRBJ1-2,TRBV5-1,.,CASSSGDYGYTF,TGCGCCAGCAGTTCTGGGGACTATGGCTACACCTTC
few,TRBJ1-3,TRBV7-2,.,CASTKANRGAGNTIYF,TGTGCCAGCACGAAAGCCAATAGGGGAGCTGGAAACACCATATATTTT
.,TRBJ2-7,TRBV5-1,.,CASSLGPGHSSYEQYF,TGCGCCAGCAGCTTGGGGCCGGGACATAGCTCCTACGAGCAGTACTTC
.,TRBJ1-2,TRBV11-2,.,CASSFAQPPRYGYTF,TGTGCCAGCAGCTTTGCACAGCCACCACGCTATGGCTACACCTTC
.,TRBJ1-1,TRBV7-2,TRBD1,CASSPHRGRRNTEAFF,TGTGCCAGCAGCCCACACAGGGGGCGACGGAACACTGAAGCTTTCTTT
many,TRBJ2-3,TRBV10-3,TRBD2,CAIRASGGHYSTDTQYF,TGTGCCATCAGAGCCAGCGGGGGACATTATAGCACAGATACGCAGTATTTT
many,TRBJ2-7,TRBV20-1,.,CSARRQGTYEQYF,TGCAGTGCTAGGAGGCAGGGCACCTACGAGCAGTACTTC
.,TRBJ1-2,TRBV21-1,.,CASSKFPYGYTF,TGTGCCAGCAGCAAATTCCCTTATGGCTACACCTTC
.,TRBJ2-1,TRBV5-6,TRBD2,CASSSRGGGPYNEQFF,TGTGCCAGCAGCTCAAGGGGCGGGGGTCCCTACAATGAGCAGTTCTTC
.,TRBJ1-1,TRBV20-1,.,CSARGDSNTEAFF,TGCAGTGCTAGGGGTGACAGCAACACTGAAGCTTTCTTT
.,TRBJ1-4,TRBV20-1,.,CSARDGGTPMGKLFF,TGCAGTGCTAGAGATGGCGGGACGCCGATGGGAAAACTGTTTTTT
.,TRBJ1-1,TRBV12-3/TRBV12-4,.,CASSPVYHRRDTDAFF,TGTGCCAGCAGCCCAGTTTATCATCGGCGGGACACTGACGCTTTCTTT
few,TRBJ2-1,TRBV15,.,CATSRDRGSNEQFF,TGTGCCACCAGCAGAGATCGTGGCAGCAATGAGCAGTTCTTC
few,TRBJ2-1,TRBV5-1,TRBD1,CASSFGTGEDEQFF,TGCGCCAGCAGCTTTGGGACAGGGGAGGATGAGCAGTTCTTC
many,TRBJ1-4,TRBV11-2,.,CASSLVWPHPTNEKLFF,TGTGCCAGCAGCTTAGTATGGCCCCACCCAACTAATGAAAAACTGTTTTTT
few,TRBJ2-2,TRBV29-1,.,CSVEGTINTGELFF,TGCAGCGTTGAAGGGACAATCAACACCGGGGAGCTGTTTTTT
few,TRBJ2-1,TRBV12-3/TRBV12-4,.,CASSPIPAGSYNEQFF,TGTGCCAGCAGTCCCATACCAGCGGGCTCCTACAATGAGCAGTTCTTC
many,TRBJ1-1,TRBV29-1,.,CSGKQVNTEAFF,TGCAGCGGGAAACAGGTGAACACTGAAGCTTTCTTT
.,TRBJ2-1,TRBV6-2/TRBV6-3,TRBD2,CASSYRGLAVNEQFF,TGTGCCAGCAGTTACAGGGGCCTAGCGGTCAATGAGCAGTTCTTC
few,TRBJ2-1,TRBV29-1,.,CSVEAGYKQFF,TGCAGCGTTGAGGCTGGGTATAAGCAGTTCTTC
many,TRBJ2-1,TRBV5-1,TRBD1,CASSLGDRDDNEQFF,TGCGCCAGCAGCTTGGGGGACAGGGACGACAATGAGCAGTTCTTC
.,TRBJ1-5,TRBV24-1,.,CATSAGQYSNQPQHF,TGTGCCACCAGTGCAGGACAGTATAGCAATCAGCCCCAGCATTTT
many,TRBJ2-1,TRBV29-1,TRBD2,CSVKFRAGGNNEQFF,TGCAGCGTTAAATTTAGGGCGGGAGGTAACAATGAGCAGTTCTTC
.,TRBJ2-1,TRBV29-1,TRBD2,CSVELAGDNEQFF,TGCAGCGTTGAATTAGCGGGAGATAATGAGCAGTTCTTC
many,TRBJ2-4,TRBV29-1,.,CSVEDLQGQLRYF,TGCAGCGTTGAAGATCTTCAAGGACAGCTAAGGTACTTC
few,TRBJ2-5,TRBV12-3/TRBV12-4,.,CASSPHSRGSPVSTQYF,TGTGCCAGCAGTCCCCATTCTCGAGGGAGTCCAGTCTCGACCCAGTACTTC
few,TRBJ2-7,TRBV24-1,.,CATSDPRGSANEQYF,TGTGCCACCAGTGACCCGAGGGGTTCCGCCAACGAGCAGTACTTC
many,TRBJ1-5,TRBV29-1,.,CSVGANQPQHF,TGCAGCGTTGGCGCCAATCAGCCCCAGCATTTT
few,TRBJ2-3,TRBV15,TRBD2,CATSRDLMTSGTDTQYF,TGTGCCACCAGCAGAGATCTAATGACTAGCGGAACAGATACGCAGTATTTT
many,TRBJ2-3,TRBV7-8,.,CASSSGGGRTDTQYF,TGTGCCAGCAGCTCGGGTGGAGGCCGCACAGATACGCAGTATTTT
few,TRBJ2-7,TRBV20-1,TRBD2,CSASSGRTYEQYF,TGCAGTGCTAGTAGCGGGAGGACGTACGAGCAGTACTTC
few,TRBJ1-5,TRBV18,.,CASSPGGNQPQHF,TGTGCCAGCTCACCAGGGGGGAATCAGCCCCAGCATTTT
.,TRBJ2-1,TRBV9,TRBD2,CASSVAVGGMGNEQFF,TGTGCCAGCAGCGTAGCGGTGGGGGGGATGGGGAATGAGCAGTTCTTC
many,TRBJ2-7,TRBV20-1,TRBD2,CSASWGGRVDEQYF,TGCAGTGCTAGCTGGGGCGGGAGGGTCGACGAGCAGTACTTC